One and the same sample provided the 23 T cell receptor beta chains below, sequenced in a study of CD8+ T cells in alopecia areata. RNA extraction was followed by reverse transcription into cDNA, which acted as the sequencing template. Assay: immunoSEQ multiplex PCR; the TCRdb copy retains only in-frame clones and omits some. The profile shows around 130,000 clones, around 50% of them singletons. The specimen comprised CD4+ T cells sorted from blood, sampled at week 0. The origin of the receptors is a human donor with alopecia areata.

The CDR3 DNA is TGTGCCTGGAGTGGGACAGGGAGCTATGGCTACACCTTC. Its translation: CAWSGTGSYGYTF. V is TRBV30 and J is TRBJ1-2; 8 bases match TRBD1. V shed 1 base and J 4 bases; nucleotides not matched to a gene: 2. This CDR3 spans 13 amino acids. Germline CDR1 is GTSNPN and CDR2 is SVGIG (reference sequence).

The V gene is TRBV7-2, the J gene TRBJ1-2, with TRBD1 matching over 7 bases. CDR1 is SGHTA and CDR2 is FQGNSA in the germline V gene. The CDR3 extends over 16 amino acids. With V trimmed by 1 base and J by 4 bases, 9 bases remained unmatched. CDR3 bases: TGTGCCAGCAGCTTAGATGGGACAGCCAACAGCTATGGCTACACCTTC. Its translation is CASSLDGTANSYGYTF.

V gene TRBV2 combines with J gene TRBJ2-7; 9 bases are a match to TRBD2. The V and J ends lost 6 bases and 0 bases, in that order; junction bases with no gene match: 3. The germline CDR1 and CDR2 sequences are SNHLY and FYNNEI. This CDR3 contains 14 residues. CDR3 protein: CASRLSGSSYEQYF. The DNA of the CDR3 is TGTGCCAGCAGACTTAGCGGGAGCTCCTACGAGCAGTACTTC.

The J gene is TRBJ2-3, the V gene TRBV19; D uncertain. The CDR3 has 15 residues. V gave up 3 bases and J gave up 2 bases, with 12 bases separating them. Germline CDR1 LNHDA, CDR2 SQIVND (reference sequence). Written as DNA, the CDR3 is TGTGCCAGTAGTATGGATCGCTCCAACACAGATACGCAGTATTTT. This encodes CASSMDRSNTDTQYF.

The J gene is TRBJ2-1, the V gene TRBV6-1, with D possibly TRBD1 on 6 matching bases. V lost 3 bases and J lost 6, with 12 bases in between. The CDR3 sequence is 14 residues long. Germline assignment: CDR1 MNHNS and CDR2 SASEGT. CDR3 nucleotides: TGTGCCAGCAGTGAGCTGACGGACAGCAATGAGCAGTTCTTC. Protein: CASSELTDSNEQFF.

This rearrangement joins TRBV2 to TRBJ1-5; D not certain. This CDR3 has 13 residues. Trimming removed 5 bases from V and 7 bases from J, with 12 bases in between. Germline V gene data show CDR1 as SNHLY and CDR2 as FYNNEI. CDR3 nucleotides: TGTGCCAGCAGTAACGGGTTTTGGCAGCCCCAGCATTTT. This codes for CASSNGFWQPQHF.

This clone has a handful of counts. The DNA of the CDR3 is TGCGCCAGCAGCCTCGGAGGTGTAAGGACAGGGATTGATGAGCAGTTCTTC. Its translation: CASSLGGVRTGIDEQFF. The chain carries TRBV5-1 and TRBJ2-1, with 8 positions matching TRBD1. The V and J ends lost 4 bases and 8 bases, in that order; junction bases with no gene match: 17. This CDR3 spans 17 amino acids. Germline V gene lookup returns CDR1 SGHRS and CDR2 YFSETQ.

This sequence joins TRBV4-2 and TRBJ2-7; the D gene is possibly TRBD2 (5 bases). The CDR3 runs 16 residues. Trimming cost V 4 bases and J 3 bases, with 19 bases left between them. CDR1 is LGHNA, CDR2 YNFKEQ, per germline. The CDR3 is CASSPATGSKVYEQYF. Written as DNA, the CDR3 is TGTGCCAGCAGCCCGGCTACGGGGAGTAAGGTCTACGAGCAGTACTTC.

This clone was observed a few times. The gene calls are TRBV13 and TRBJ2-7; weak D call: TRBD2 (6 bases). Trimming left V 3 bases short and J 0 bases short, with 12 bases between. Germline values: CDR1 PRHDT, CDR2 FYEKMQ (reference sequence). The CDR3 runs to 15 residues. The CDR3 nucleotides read TGTGCCAGCAGCTTTGGCGGGATAGGCTCCTACGAGCAGTACTTC. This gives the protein CASSFGGIGSYEQYF.

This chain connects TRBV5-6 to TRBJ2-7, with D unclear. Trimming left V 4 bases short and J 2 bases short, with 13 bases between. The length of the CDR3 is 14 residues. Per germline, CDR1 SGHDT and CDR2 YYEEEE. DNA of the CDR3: TGTGCCAGCAGCCAGGTCAGCGTGCCCTACGAGCAGTACTTC. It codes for CASSQVSVPYEQYF.

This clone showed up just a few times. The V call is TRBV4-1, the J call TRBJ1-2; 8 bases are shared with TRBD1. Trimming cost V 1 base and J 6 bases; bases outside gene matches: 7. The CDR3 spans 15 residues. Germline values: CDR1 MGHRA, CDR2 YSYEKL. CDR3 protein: CASSQVSRTGNGYTF. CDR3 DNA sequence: TGCGCCAGCAGCCAAGTTTCCCGGACAGGGAATGGCTACACCTTC.

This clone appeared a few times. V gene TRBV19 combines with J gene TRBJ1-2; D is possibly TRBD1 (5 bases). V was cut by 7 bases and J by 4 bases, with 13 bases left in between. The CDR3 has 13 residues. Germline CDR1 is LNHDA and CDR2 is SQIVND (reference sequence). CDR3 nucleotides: TGTGCCAGTATGAAGCGGCAGGGCTATGGCTACACCTTC. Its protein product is CASMKRQGYGYTF.

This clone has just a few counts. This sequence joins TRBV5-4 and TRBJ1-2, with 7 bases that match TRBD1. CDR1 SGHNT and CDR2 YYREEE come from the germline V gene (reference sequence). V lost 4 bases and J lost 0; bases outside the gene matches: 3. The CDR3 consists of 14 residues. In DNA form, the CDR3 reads TGTGCCAGCAGCGAAGGGACAGCTAACTATGGCTACACCTTC. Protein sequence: CASSEGTANYGYTF.

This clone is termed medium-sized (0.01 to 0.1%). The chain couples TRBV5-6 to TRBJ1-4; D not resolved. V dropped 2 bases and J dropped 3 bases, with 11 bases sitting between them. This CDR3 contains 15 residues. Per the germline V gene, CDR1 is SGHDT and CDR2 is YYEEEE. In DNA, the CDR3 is TGTGCCAGCAGCTTCCCCGGGAGACCTAATGAAAAACTGTTTTTT. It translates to CASSFPGRPNEKLFF.

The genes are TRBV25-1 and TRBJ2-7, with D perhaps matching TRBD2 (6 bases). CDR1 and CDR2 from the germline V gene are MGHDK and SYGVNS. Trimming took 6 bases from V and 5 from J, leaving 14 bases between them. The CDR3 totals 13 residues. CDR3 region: CASSQSGLHEQYF. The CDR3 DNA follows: TGTGCCAGCAGCCAAAGCGGGCTACACGAGCAGTACTTC.

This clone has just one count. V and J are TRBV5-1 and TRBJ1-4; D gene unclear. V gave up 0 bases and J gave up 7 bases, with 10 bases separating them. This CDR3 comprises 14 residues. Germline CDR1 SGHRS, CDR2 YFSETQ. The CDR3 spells CASSLEAVSEKLFF. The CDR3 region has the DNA TGCGCCAGCAGCTTGGAGGCAGTATCTGAAAAACTGTTTTTT. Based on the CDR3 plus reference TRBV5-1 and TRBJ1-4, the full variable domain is KAGVTQTPRYLIKTRGQQVTLSCSPISGHRSVSWYQQTPGQGLQFLFEYFSETQRNKGNFPGRFSGRQFSNSRSEMNVSTLELGDSALYLCASSLEAVSEKLFFGSGTQLSVL.

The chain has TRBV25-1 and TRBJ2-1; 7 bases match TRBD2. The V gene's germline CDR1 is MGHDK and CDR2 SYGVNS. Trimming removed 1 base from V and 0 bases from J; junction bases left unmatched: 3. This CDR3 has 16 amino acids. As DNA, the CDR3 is TGTGCCAGCAGTGAATTTTCGGGGGGCTCCTACAATGAGCAGTTCTTC. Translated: CASSEFSGGSYNEQFF. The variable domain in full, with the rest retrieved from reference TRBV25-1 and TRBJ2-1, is EADIYQTPRYLVIGTGKKITLECSQTMGHDKMYWYQQDPGMELHLIHYSYGVNSTEKGDLSSESTVSRIRTEHFPLTLESARPSHTSQYLCASSEFSGGSYNEQFFGPGTRLTVL.

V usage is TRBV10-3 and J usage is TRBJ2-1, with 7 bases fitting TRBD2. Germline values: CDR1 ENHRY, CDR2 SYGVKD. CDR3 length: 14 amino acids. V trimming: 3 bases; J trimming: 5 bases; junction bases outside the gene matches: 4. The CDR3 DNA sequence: TGTGCCATCAGTGAACGGGGGGTTCACAATGAGCAGTTCTTC. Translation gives CAISERGVHNEQFF.

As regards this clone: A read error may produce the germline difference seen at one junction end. CDR3 DNA: TGTGCCAGCAGCTTAGTAAGCCTACCGGACTTT. As protein: CASSLVSLPDF. The rearrangement links TRBV7-2 to TRBJ1-1; D remains unclear. The length of the CDR3 is 11 residues. Germline V gene data show CDR1 as SGHTA and CDR2 as FQGNSA.

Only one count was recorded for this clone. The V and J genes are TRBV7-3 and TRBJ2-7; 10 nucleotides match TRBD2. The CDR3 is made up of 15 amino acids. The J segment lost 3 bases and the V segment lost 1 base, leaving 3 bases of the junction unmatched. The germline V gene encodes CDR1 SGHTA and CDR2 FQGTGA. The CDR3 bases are TGTGCCAGCAGCTTAAAATCTAGCGGGGGCTACGAGCAGTACTTC. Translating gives CASSLKSSGGYEQYF.

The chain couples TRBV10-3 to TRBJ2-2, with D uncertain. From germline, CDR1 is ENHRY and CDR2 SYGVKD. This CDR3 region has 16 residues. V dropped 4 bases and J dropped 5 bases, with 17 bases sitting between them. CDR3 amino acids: CAISVGGSPGTGELFF. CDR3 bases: TGTGCCATCAGTGTGGGTGGATCGCCCGGGACCGGGGAGCTGTTTTTT.

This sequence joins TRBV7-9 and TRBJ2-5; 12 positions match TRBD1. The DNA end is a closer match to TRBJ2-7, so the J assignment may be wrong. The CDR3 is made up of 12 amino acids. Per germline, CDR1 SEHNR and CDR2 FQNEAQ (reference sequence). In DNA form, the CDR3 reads TGTGCCAGCGGGACAGGGGGCGACGAGCAGTACTTC. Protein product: CASGTGGDEQYF.

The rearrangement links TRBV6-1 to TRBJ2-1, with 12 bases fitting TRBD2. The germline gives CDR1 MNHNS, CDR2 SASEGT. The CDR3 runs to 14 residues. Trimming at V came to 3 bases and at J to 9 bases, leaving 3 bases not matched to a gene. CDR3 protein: CASSEILAGGEQFF. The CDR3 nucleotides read TGTGCCAGCAGTGAGATACTAGCGGGGGGTGAGCAGTTCTTC.